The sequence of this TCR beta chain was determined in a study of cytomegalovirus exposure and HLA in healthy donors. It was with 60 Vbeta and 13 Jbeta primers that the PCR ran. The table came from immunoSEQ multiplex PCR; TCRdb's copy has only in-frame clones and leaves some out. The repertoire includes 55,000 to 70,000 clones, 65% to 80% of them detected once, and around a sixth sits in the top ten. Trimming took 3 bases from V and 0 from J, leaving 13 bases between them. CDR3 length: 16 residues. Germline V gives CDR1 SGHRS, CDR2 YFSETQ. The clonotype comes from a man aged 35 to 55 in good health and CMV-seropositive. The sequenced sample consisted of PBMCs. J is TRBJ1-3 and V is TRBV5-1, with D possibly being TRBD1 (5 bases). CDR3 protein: CASSSGHPSSGNTIYF. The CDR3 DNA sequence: TGCGCCAGCAGCTCCGGACACCCGAGCTCTGGAAACACCATATATTTT.